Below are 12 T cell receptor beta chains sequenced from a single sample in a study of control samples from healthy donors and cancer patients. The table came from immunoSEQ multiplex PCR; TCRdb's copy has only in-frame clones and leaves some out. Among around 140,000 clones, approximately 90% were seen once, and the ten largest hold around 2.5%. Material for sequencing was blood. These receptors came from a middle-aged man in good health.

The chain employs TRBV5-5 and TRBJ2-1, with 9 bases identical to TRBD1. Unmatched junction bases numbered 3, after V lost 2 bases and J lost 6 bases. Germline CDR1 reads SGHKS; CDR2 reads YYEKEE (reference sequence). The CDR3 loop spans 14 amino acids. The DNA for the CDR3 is TGTGCCAGCAGCTTTCCGGGACAGGGCAATGAGCAGTTCTTC. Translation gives CASSFPGQGNEQFF.

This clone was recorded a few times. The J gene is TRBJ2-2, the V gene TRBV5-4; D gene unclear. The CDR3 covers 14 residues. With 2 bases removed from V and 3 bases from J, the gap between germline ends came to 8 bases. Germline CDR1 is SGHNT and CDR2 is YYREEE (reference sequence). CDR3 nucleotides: TGTGCCAGCAGCTTTGTCGGGTACACCGGGGAGCTGTTTTTT. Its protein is CASSFVGYTGELFF.

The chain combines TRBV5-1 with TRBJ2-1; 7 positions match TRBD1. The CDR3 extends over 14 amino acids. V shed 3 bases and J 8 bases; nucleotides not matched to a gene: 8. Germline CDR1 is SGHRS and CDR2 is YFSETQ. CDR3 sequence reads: CASSSRQGRDEQFF. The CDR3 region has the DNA TGCGCCAGCAGCTCCCGACAGGGTAGGGATGAGCAGTTCTTC.

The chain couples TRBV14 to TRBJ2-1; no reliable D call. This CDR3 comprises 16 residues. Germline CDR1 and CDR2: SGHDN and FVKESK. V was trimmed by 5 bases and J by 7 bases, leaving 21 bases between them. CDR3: CASSFSTLLGRNEQFF. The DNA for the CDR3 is TGTGCCAGCAGCTTCTCGACCCTTCTCGGAAGGAATGAGCAGTTCTTC.

CDR3 loop: CASSLAGRRDSGYTF. DNA for the CDR3: TGCGCCAGCAGCTTGGCGGGAAGGCGCGACTCTGGCTACACCTTC. The rearrangement uses TRBV5-1 and TRBJ1-2, with D unresolved. Trimming left V 0 bases short and J 7 bases short, with 16 bases between. The CDR3 consists of 15 residues. Germline CDR1 and CDR2: SGHRS and YFSETQ.

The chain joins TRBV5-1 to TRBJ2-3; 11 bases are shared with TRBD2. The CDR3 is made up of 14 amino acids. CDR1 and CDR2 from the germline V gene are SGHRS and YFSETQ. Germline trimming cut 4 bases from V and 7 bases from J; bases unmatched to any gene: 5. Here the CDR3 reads CASSLSGGVNTQYF. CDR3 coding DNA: TGCGCCAGCAGCCTTAGCGGGGGGGTGAATACGCAGTATTTT. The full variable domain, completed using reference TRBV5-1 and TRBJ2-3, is KAGVTQTPRYLIKTRGQQVTLSCSPISGHRSVSWYQQTPGQGLQFLFEYFSETQRNKGNFPGRFSGRQFSNSRSEMNVSTLELGDSALYLCASSLSGGVNTQYFGPGTRLTVL.

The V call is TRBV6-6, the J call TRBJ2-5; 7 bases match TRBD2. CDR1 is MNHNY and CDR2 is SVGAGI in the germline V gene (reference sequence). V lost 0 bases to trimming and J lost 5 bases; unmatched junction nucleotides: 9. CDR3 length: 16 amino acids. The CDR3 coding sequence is TGTGCCAGCAGTTACTCGGGTCTAGCGGCGGTCGAGACCCAGTACTTC. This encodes CASSYSGLAAVETQYF.

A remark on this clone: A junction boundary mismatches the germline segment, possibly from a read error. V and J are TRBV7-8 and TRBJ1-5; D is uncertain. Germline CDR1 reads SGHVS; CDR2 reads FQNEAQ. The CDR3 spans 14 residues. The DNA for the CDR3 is TGTGCCAGCACCCGTACGTTCGGGTCTGAGCCCCGGCATTTT. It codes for CASTRTFGSEPRHF.

CDR3 nucleotides: TGTGCCATCAGGTCAGCGGGGGACTCGGTTAGGGGCGAAGCTTTCTTT. Translating gives CAIRSAGDSVRGEAFF. The chain couples TRBV10-3 to TRBJ1-1, with D tentatively TRBD1 (5 bases). The CDR3 is 16 amino acids. Germline V lookup: CDR1 ENHRY, CDR2 SYGVKD. The ends were cut back, 6 bases at V and 8 bases at J, with 25 bases in the middle.

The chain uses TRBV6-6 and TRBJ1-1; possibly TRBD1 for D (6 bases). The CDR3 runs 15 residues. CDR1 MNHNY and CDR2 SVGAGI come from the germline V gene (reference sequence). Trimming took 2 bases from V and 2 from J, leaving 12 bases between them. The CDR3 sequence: CASSYGGGRNTEAFF. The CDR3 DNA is TGTGCCAGCAGTTACGGGGGGGGGCGAAACACTGAAGCTTTCTTT.

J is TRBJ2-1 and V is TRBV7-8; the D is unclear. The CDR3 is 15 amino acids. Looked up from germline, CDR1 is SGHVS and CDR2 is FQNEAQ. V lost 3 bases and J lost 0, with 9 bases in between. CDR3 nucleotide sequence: TGTGCCAGCAGCTTGCGAGAGAGCTCCTACAATGAGCAGTTCTTC. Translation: CASSLRESSYNEQFF.

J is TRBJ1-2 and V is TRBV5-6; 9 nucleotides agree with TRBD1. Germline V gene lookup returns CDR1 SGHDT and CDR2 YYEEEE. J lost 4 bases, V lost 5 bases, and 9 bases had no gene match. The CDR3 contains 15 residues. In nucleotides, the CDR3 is TGTGCCAGCAGAAGTCCCGGGACAGGGTCCTATGGCTACACCTTC. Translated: CASRSPGTGSYGYTF.